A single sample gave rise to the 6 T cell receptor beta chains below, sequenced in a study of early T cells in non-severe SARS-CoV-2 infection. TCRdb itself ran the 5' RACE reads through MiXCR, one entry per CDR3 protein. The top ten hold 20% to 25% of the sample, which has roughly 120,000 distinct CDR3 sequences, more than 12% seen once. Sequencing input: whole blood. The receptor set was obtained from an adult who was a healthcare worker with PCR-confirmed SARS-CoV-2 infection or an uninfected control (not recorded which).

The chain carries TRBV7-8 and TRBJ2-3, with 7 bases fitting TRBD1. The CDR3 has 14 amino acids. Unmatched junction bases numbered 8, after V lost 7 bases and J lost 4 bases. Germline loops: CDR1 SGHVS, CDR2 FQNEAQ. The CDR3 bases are TGTGCCAGCACCTTGACAGGGCTGGCAGATACGCAGTATTTT. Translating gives CASTLTGLADTQYF.

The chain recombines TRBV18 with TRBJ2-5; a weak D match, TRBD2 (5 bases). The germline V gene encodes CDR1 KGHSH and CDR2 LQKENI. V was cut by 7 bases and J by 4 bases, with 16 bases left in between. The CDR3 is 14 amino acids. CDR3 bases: TGTGCCAGCTTTGCCACCACAGAGGGAGAGACCCAGTACTTC. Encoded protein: CASFATTEGETQYF.

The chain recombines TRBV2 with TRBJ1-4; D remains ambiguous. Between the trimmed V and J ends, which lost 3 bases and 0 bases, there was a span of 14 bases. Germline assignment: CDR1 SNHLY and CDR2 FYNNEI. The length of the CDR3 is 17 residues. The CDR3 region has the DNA TGTGCCAGCAGTGAGCCCCCTTTCGCTGCAACTAATGAAAAACTGTTTTTT. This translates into CASSEPPFAATNEKLFF.

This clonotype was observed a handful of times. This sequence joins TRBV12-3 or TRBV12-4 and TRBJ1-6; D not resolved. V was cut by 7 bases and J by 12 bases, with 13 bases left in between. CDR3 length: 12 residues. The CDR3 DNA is TGTGCCAGCACTCCCGATGAGGGACCCCTCCACTTT. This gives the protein CASTPDEGPLHF.

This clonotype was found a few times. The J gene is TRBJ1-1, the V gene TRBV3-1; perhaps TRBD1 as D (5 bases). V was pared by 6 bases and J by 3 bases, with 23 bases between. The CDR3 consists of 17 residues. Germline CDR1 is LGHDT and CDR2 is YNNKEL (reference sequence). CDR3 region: CASRDLSWGRLDTEAFF. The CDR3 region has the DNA TGTGCCAGCAGGGACCTCAGTTGGGGGAGGTTAGACACTGAAGCTTTCTTT. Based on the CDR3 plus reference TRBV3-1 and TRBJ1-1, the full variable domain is DTAVSQTPKYLVTQMGNDKSIKCEQNLGHDTMYWYKQDSKKFLKIMFSYNNKELIINETVPNRFSPKSPDKAHLNLHINSLELGDSAVYFCASRDLSWGRLDTEAFFGQGTRLTVV.

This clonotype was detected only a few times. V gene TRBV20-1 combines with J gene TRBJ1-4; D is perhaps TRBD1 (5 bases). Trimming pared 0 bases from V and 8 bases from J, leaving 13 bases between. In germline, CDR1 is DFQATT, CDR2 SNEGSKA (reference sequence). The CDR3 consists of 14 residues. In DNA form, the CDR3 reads TGCAGTGCTAGAGATATTAGGGGCGGGGAAAAACTGTTTTTT. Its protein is CSARDIRGGEKLFF.